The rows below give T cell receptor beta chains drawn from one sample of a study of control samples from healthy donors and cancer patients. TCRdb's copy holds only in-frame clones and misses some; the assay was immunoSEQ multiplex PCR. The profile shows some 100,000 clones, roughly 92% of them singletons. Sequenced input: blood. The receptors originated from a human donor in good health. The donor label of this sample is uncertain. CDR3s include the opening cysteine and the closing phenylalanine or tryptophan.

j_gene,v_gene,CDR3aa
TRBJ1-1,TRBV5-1,CASSSGTAGTEAFF
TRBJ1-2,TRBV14,CASSRSPEGSDGYTF
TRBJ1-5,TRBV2,CASSVTNQPQHF
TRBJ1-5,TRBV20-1,CSASQGSQPQHF
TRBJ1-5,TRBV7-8,CASSLDSSGSQHF
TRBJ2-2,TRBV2,CAGTGAGELFF
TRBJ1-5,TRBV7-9,CASSLMGVSQPQHF
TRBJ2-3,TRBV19,CASSTGPSGDTQYF
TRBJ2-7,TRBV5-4,CASSLKGSSYEQYF
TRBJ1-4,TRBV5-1,CASSLGGLGEKLFF
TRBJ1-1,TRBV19,CASRGGNSLSSTEAFF
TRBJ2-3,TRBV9,CASKDGGQTDTQYF
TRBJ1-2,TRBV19,CASSIPETLNYGYTF
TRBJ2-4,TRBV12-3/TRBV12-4,CASSPQQSSGQYF
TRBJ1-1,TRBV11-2,CASSLPREQAFF
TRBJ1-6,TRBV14,CASSQTEGTPLHF
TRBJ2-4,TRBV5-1,CASSAGTKNIQYF
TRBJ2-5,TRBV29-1,CSVGSLLGETQYF